This T cell receptor (beta chain) was sequenced during a study of blood T cell repertoires in COVID-19. Study overall: Some COVID-19 samples were acute and others convalescent; all came from the United States, Italy and Spain. Sources were T cells, B-cell-depleted T cells, or PBMCs; the material itself was cDNA or gDNA.

As processed by the authors: For nucleated cells, counts were estimated from reference gene primer amplification. Assay used: immunoSEQ multiplex PCR; TCRdb lists only in-frame clones, some missing. V and J calls and clone size are given by that table; D and trimming were obtained from the DNA. The sample has a few hundred thousand clones, more than 85% seen once. The sequenced material came from peripheral blood. This clonotype was obtained from a man younger than 45 with acute or convalescent COVID-19.

CDR3 DNA sequence: TGTGCCAGCTCACCGAATTCCGGGACAACTGATGAGCAGTTCTTC. Its translation: CASSPNSGTTDEQFF. V and J are TRBV18 and TRBJ2-1; tentative D call: TRBD1 (6 bases). CDR1 and CDR2 from the germline V gene are KGHSH and LQKENI. The CDR3 has 15 amino acids. V dropped 3 bases and J dropped 8 bases, with 17 bases sitting between them.